Listed below are T cell receptor beta chains from one sample, sequenced in a study of cytomegalovirus exposure and HLA in healthy donors. Sequencing used immunoSEQ multiplex PCR; TCRdb keeps in-frame clones, though not all of them. The top ten hold around 1.6% of the sample, which has about 190,000 clones, 79% seen once. The sample taken for sequencing was PBMCs. Receptors originate from a woman aged 18-29 years in good health and CMV-seronegative. Both conserved end residues are part of each CDR3. Each record gives: CDR3 protein, CDR3 DNA, clone size, D gene, J gene, V gene. D genes are given only for firm matches. A row's size may be missing; if present it is once, few, many or a size class.

CASSILPPTEAFF | TGTGCCAGTAGTATACTCCCCCCGACTGAAGCTTTCTTT | . | . | TRBJ1-1 | TRBV19
CASSFLGRETQYF | TGTGCCAGCAGCTTCCTCGGGAGAGAGACCCAGTACTTC | few | . | TRBJ2-5 | TRBV5-6
CASSPSGRIEEQYF | TGTGCCAGCAGCCCTAGCGGGAGAATCGAAGAGCAGTACTTC | . | TRBD2 | TRBJ2-7 | TRBV27
CASSTQRGSGEQYF | TGTGCCAGCAGCACGCAGCGGGGTTCAGGCGAGCAGTACTTC | once | TRBD2 | TRBJ2-7 | TRBV7-2
CASSLARQGYGNTIYF | TGTGCCAGCAGCTTAGCAAGACAGGGGTATGGAAACACCATATATTTT | . | TRBD1 | TRBJ1-3 | TRBV7-9
CASSQPTGDNTGELFF | TGTGCCAGCAGCCAACCTACAGGCGATAACACCGGGGAGCTGTTTTTT | . | . | TRBJ2-2 | TRBV4-2
CASSQDRQRGQDEQFF | TGTGCCAGCAGCCAAGATCGCCAGCGGGGCCAGGATGAGCAGTTCTTC | once | TRBD2 | TRBJ2-1 | TRBV4-2
CASTNRGRNSPLHF | TGTGCCAGCACGAACAGGGGCCGTAATTCACCCCTCCACTTT | . | TRBD1 | TRBJ1-6 | TRBV27
CASSLDLRTEAFF | TGTGCCAGCAGCTTAGACCTGAGGACTGAAGCTTTCTTT | . | . | TRBJ1-1 | TRBV7-3
CASSPPDGVFVPQHF | TGTGCCAGTAGTCCCCCGGACGGGGTTTTTGTGCCCCAGCATTTT | . | . | TRBJ1-5 | TRBV19
CASSVAGGLDYNEQFF | TGTGCCAGCAGCGTAGCGGGGGGGTTAGATTACAATGAGCAGTTCTTC | few | TRBD2 | TRBJ2-1 | TRBV9
CASRGNTGQAIFF | TGTGCCAGCAGGGGTAATACGGGACAGGCCATCTTCTTT | . | TRBD1 | TRBJ1-1 | TRBV5-6
CASSPVRGAEQTQYF | TGCGCCAGCAGCCCCGTTCGGGGGGCCGAACAGACCCAGTACTTC | . | . | TRBJ2-5 | TRBV4-3
CASAPDTYNEQFF | TGCGCCAGCGCCCCCGACACCTACAATGAGCAGTTCTTC | . | . | TRBJ2-1 | TRBV5-1
CSVDPRGDGYTF | TGCAGCGTTGATCCCAGGGGGGATGGCTACACCTTC | . | TRBD1 | TRBJ1-2 | TRBV29-1
CASSLAGRNEQFF | TGTGCCAGCAGTTTGGCGGGGCGAAATGAGCAGTTCTTC | . | . | TRBJ2-1 | TRBV27
CASSESQGSGYTF | TGTGCCAGCAGTGAATCACAGGGAAGCGGCTACACCTTC | . | . | TRBJ1-2 | TRBV6-1
CAWSVAGGGREAFF | TGTGCCTGGAGTGTGGCGGGAGGGGGGCGTGAAGCTTTCTTT | . | . | TRBJ1-1 | TRBV30
CAWSVGGGALDTQYF | TGTGCCTGGAGTGTAGGGGGCGGGGCTCTTGATACGCAGTATTTT | . | . | TRBJ2-3 | TRBV30
CASSALGGGPGELFF | TGTGCCAGCAGCGCGTTGGGGGGGGGCCCCGGGGAGCTGTTTTTT | . | . | TRBJ2-2 | TRBV6-1
CASSPDGTASYGYTF | TGCGCCAGCAGCCCGGACGGGACAGCCAGCTATGGCTACACCTTC | . | TRBD1 | TRBJ1-2 | TRBV5-1
CASSYSGLTDTQYF | TGTGCCAGCAGCTATAGCGGCCTCACAGATACGCAGTATTTT | . | . | TRBJ2-3 | TRBV7-2
CASSSTGTGSNQPQHF | TGTGCCAGCAGTTCCACCGGGACAGGGTCCAATCAGCCCCAGCATTTT | few | TRBD1 | TRBJ1-5 | TRBV2
CASRSLQLSSRYEQYF | TGTGCCAGCAGGTCCCTCCAATTATCTAGCAGATACGAGCAGTACTTC | . | . | TRBJ2-7 | TRBV11-2
CASSVNRGPTKYGQYF | TGTGCCAGCAGTGTTAACAGGGGCCCAACAAAGTACGGGCAGTACTTC | . | TRBD1 | TRBJ2-7 | TRBV25-1
CASPLRGQSSTEAFF | TGTGCCAGCCCCCTCCGGGGACAGAGTTCCACTGAAGCTTTCTTT | . | TRBD1 | TRBJ1-1 | TRBV13
CASSLGSGGVYEQYF | TGTGCCAGCAGCTTGGGCAGCGGGGGCGTCTACGAGCAGTACTTC | . | TRBD2 | TRBJ2-7 | TRBV5-4
CASSTSGGRNEQFF | TGTGCCAGCAGTACTAGCGGGGGCCGCAATGAGCAGTTCTTC | . | TRBD2 | TRBJ2-1 | TRBV2
CASSPYGTGDHNEQFF | TGTGCCAGCAGCCCCTACGGGACAGGGGATCACAATGAGCAGTTCTTC | . | TRBD1 | TRBJ2-1 | TRBV7-3
CASSDTLRGVDNSPLHF | TGTGCCAGCAGTGATACCCTCCGGGGAGTGGATAATTCACCCCTCCACTTT | . | . | TRBJ1-6 | TRBV6-1
CASSDVGLASPYEQYF | TGCGCCAGCAGTGATGTGGGACTAGCATCCCCCTACGAGCAGTACTTC | . | TRBD2 | TRBJ2-7 | TRBV10-1
CASSLGSSRWDEQFF | TGTGCCAGCAGCTTAGGGTCCTCGCGGTGGGATGAGCAGTTCTTC | . | . | TRBJ2-1 | TRBV11-3
CASSDRGRGYTF | TGTGCCAGCAGTGACAGGGGGCGCGGCTACACCTTC | . | TRBD1 | TRBJ1-2 | TRBV2
CASSLSNYNSPLHF | TGTGCCAGCAGCCTAAGCAACTATAATTCACCCCTCCACTTT | once | . | TRBJ1-6 | TRBV7-2
CASSLVGSGRSTGELFF | TGTGCCAGCAGCTTAGTAGGGAGCGGGAGAAGCACCGGGGAGCTGTTTTTT | . | TRBD2 | TRBJ2-2 | TRBV11-2
CASSLDPRDEQYF | TGTGCCAGCAGCCTAGACCCGAGGGACGAGCAGTACTTC | . | . | TRBJ2-7 | TRBV11-3
CASSQDIDGGTAYEQYF | TGCGCCAGCAGCCAAGATATCGACGGGGGGACCGCCTACGAGCAGTACTTC | few | TRBD2 | TRBJ2-7 | TRBV4-1
CASSLRGGLAGVETQYF | TGTGCCAGCAGCCTACGAGGTGGACTAGCGGGGGTAGAGACCCAGTACTTC | . | TRBD2 | TRBJ2-5 | TRBV9
CASSEHGTEAFF | TGTGCCAGCAGTGAACACGGTACTGAAGCTTTCTTT | once | . | TRBJ1-1 | TRBV6-1
CASSLTRDHNEQFF | TGTGCCAGCAGCTTGACTAGGGACCACAATGAGCAGTTCTTC | few | . | TRBJ2-1 | TRBV7-3
CASSVSEGDLYEQYF | TGTGCCAGCAGCGTATCGGAGGGAGATCTTTACGAGCAGTACTTC | once | . | TRBJ2-7 | TRBV9
CASLDRTSTEAFF | TGTGCCAGCCTGGACAGGACAAGCACTGAAGCTTTCTTT | . | TRBD1 | TRBJ1-1 | TRBV19
CASSLQDYQETQYF | TGTGCCAGCAGTTTACAGGATTACCAAGAGACCCAGTACTTC | . | . | TRBJ2-5 | TRBV6-1
CASSAATTSYEQYF | TGTGCCAGCAGTGCCGCGACAACCTCCTACGAGCAGTACTTC | . | . | TRBJ2-7 | TRBV27
CASSGAGTGVYEQYF | TGTGCCAGTAGTGGGGCCGGGACAGGGGTTTACGAGCAGTACTTC | once | TRBD1 | TRBJ2-7 | TRBV19
CAITTGLLNTEAFF | TGTGCCATCACTACGGGACTCCTGAACACTGAAGCTTTCTTT | . | . | TRBJ1-1 | TRBV10-3
CASSTSSSYNEQFF | TGTGCCAGCTCTACCTCGAGCTCCTACAATGAGCAGTTCTTC | . | . | TRBJ2-1 | TRBV7-2
CASSLVLAASYNEQFF | TGTGCCAGCAGCTTGGTGCTAGCGGCCTCCTACAATGAGCAGTTCTTC | few | TRBD2 | TRBJ2-1 | TRBV5-6